This T cell receptor beta chain was retrieved from a study of TIL therapy for anti-PD-1-resistant metastatic lung cancer. General study findings and limits: Compared with baseline intratumoral T cells, expanded TIL cultures were more clonal and less diverse (around 5.9% vs 31%).

Sequencing used immunoSEQ v3. Generated by immunoSEQ multiplex PCR, the TCRdb table keeps only in-frame clones and is missing some. The table records approximately 97,000 clones, less than 70% of them present only once. The CDR3 totals 18 residues. V gave up 6 bases and J gave up 0 bases; unmatched junction bases: 9. Germline V lookup: CDR1 SEHNR, CDR2 FQNEAQ (reference sequence). For this clone: Antigen unknown.

Time point meaning: pre-treatment sample, taken before nivolumab and TIL therapy. Tumor tissue came from excised metastases, mostly pleural nodules or supraclavicular lymph nodes. This material consisted of tumor tissue, taken at baseline. The chain employs TRBV7-9 and TRBJ2-7, with 15 bases fitting TRBD2. The receptor comes from a person between 25 and 79 years old with non-small cell lung cancer. DNA of the CDR3: TGTGCCAGCAGGCCCGGGACTAGCGGGAGGAAAGTCTCCTACGAGCAGTACTTC. Translated, it gives CASRPGTSGRKVSYEQYF.